Listed here are 17 T cell receptor beta chains from one sample, sequenced in a study of cytomegalovirus exposure and HLA in healthy donors. The PCR made use of 60 Vbeta and 13 Jbeta primers. Measured with immunoSEQ multiplex PCR; TCRdb has only the in-frame clones, and not every one. The repertoire includes 150,000 to 200,000 clones, about 80% of them detected once, and approximately 15% sits in the top ten. Material for sequencing was PBMCs. All receptors derive from a middle-aged woman in good health and CMV-seronegative.

This chain links TRBV6-5 with TRBJ2-7; TRBD1 might be the D (5 bases). Germline values: CDR1 MNHEY, CDR2 SVGAGI. This CDR3 is built from 15 residues. V dropped 2 bases and J dropped 2 bases, with 13 bases sitting between them. CDR3 residues: CASSYPPQVAYEQYF. CDR3 nucleotides: TGTGCCAGCAGTTACCCACCACAGGTAGCCTACGAGCAGTACTTC.

The gene calls are TRBV9 and TRBJ1-1; D unresolved. The germline V gene has CDR1 SGDLS and CDR2 YYNGEE. With 4 bases removed from V and 7 bases from J, the gap between germline ends came to 17 bases. This CDR3 contains 14 residues. In DNA, the CDR3 is TGTGCCAGCAGCCCCCGAGACATGCCAGATGAAGCTTTCTTT. Translation: CASSPRDMPDEAFF.

The V gene is TRBV7-6, the J gene TRBJ1-1, with D uncertain. Germline V gives CDR1 SGHVS, CDR2 FNYEAQ. CDR3 length: 15 residues. Trimming took 6 bases from V and 1 from J, leaving 15 bases between them. For the CDR3, the DNA is TGTGCCAGCAGACGATCTACAGTTACGAACACTGAAGCTTTCTTT. This translates into CASRRSTVTNTEAFF.

This clone was detected only once. Sequence at one end of the junction differs from germline and may be a read error. The CDR3 reads CASSEQGSSGANGLTF. CDR3 DNA: TGCGCCAGCAGCGAACAGGGTTCCTCTGGGGCCAACGGCCTGACTTTC. The rearrangement joins TRBV4-3 to TRBJ2-6; perhaps TRBD1 as D (6 bases). There are 16 residues in the CDR3. Germline V gene sequence: CDR1 LGHNA, CDR2 YSLEER.

This clone was picked up a small number of times. The rearrangement links TRBV14 to TRBJ2-7, with TRBD2 identical over 9 bases. This CDR3 region has 16 residues. Trimming took 0 bases from V and 4 from J; bases not matched to a gene: 7. The germline CDR1 and CDR2 sequences are SGHDN and FVKESK. CDR3 loop: CASSQEMTSGLYEQYF. CDR3 in DNA: TGTGCCAGCAGCCAAGAAATGACTAGCGGATTATACGAGCAGTACTTC.

The V call is TRBV28, the J call TRBJ2-7; a weak D match, TRBD1 (5 bases). V lost 6 bases, J lost 5 bases, and 8 bases lay in between. Germline V gene lookup returns CDR1 MDHEN and CDR2 SYDVKM. The length of the CDR3 is 11 residues. The CDR3 DNA reads as TGTGCCAGCAGATCAGGGAACGAGCAGTACTTC. Its protein is CASRSGNEQYF.

The genes are TRBV6-4 and TRBJ1-5, with TRBD1 as a possible D gene (6 bases). The germline CDR1 and CDR2 sequences are MRHNA and SNTAGT. The CDR3 totals 16 residues. The germline V and J ends were trimmed by 0 bases and 2 bases, with 11 bases remaining between them. The CDR3 sequence is CASSDSRAGGNQPQHF. The CDR3 bases are TGTGCCAGCAGTGACTCGAGGGCAGGGGGCAATCAGCCCCAGCATTTT.

This clone is a singleton in its sample. This rearrangement joins TRBV19 to TRBJ2-1; D remains ambiguous. V lost 5 bases and J lost 4, with 15 bases in between. The CDR3 totals 15 residues. From germline, CDR1 is LNHDA and CDR2 SQIVND (reference sequence). The CDR3 protein is CASSPPAGAYNEQFF. The CDR3 nucleotides read TGTGCCAGTAGTCCTCCAGCCGGAGCGTACAATGAGCAGTTCTTC.

V is TRBV7-9 and J is TRBJ2-7, with 12 bases aligning to TRBD1. This CDR3 spans 15 amino acids. Germline V gene lookup returns CDR1 SEHNR and CDR2 FQNEAQ (reference sequence). The V gene end was trimmed by 5 bases and the J gene end by 5 bases; junction bases not matched to a gene: 7. This CDR3 is CASSQWDRGLDEQYF. DNA for the CDR3: TGTGCCAGCAGCCAATGGGACAGGGGGCTTGACGAGCAGTACTTC.

This sequence joins TRBV7-3 and TRBJ2-7; D perhaps matches TRBD2 (5 bases). V lost 6 bases to trimming and J lost 5 bases, with 17 bases between them. The CDR3 extends over 14 amino acids. CDR1 SGHTA and CDR2 FQGTGA come from the germline V gene. The chain's CDR3 is CASSPSGANNEQYF. In DNA form, the CDR3 reads TGTGCCAGCAGTCCAAGCGGAGCGAACAACGAGCAGTACTTC.

Comments on this clone: One junction end does not reproduce the germline sequence, and a read error may be involved. The V and J genes are TRBV6-4 and TRBJ2-6, with a weak D call TRBD1 (5 bases). The CDR3 consists of 15 residues. Per the germline V gene, CDR1 is MRHNA and CDR2 is SNTAGT. In DNA form, the CDR3 reads TGTGCCAGCAGATCTCAGGGAACTGGGGCCAACGGCCTGACTTTC. This gives the protein CASRSQGTGANGLTF.

The rearrangement uses TRBV10-3 and TRBJ2-7; D remains ambiguous. Per the germline V gene, CDR1 is ENHRY and CDR2 is SYGVKD. V gave up 0 bases and J gave up 3 bases, with 6 bases separating them. This CDR3 has 13 residues. The CDR3 sequence is CAISESRFYEQYF. The CDR3 DNA is TGTGCCATCAGTGAGTCGCGGTTCTACGAGCAGTACTTC.

This clone was picked up a small number of times. J is TRBJ2-3 and V is TRBV7-3, with D maybe TRBD2 (5 bases). Germline lookup yields CDR1 SGHTA and CDR2 FQGTGA. Trimming left V 5 bases short and J 3 bases short, with 30 bases between. This CDR3 spans 20 amino acids. CDR3 in amino acids: CASSPSHLIQQKRGTDTQYF. The CDR3 DNA follows: TGTGCCAGCAGCCCGTCGCATCTAATTCAACAGAAACGGGGAACAGATACGCAGTATTTT.

The V call is TRBV5-6, the J call TRBJ2-7; a weak D match, TRBD2 (6 bases). The germline CDR1 and CDR2 sequences are SGHDT and YYEEEE. The CDR3 loop spans 12 amino acids. V lost 3 bases, J lost 3 bases, and 7 bases lay in between. The CDR3 nucleotides are TGTGCCAGCAGCTCCGGGAGCTACGAGCAGTACTTC. It is translated as CASSSGSYEQYF.

The genes are TRBV5-1 and TRBJ1-4, with TRBD1 identical over 10 bases. Germline lookup yields CDR1 SGHRS and CDR2 YFSETQ. CDR3 size: 15 residues. V lost 1 base, J lost 8 bases, and 5 bases stayed unmatched. Here the CDR3 reads CASSLTGTGEEKLFF. DNA of the CDR3: TGCGCCAGCAGCTTGACCGGGACAGGGGAAGAAAAACTGTTTTTT.

This clone was observed a handful of times. The J gene is TRBJ2-7, the V gene TRBV30; D may be TRBD1 (5 bases). Trimming took 5 bases from V and 2 from J, leaving 13 bases between them. This CDR3 has 13 amino acids. CDR1 is GTSNPN and CDR2 is SVGIG in the germline V gene (reference sequence). DNA for the CDR3: TGTGCCTGGGGGTTAGGACACCCCTACGAGCAGTACTTC. This encodes CAWGLGHPYEQYF.

The V and J genes are TRBV6-1 and TRBJ2-5, with D possibly matching TRBD2 (6 bases). The CDR3 sequence is 13 residues long. V gave up 7 bases and J gave up 4 bases, with 13 bases separating them. Germline CDR1 and CDR2: MNHNS and SASEGT. CDR3 amino acids: CASIRAGRETQYF. Written as DNA, the CDR3 is TGTGCCAGCATCCGGGCGGGGCGAGAGACCCAGTACTTC.